A selection of T cell receptor beta chains follows, all from one sample in a study of T cell responses to AZD1222 COVID-19 vaccine. TCRdb's table, derived via immunoSEQ multiplex PCR, lists solely in-frame clones and lacks some. The table has around 110,000 clones, 85% to 95% seen once; the top ten hold 2.9%. The source material was peripheral blood, sampled on day 0 of AZD1222 vaccination. The receptors were gathered from an adult in good health. Each CDR3 is given without its conserved first and last residue. Where a row states a size, it is once, few, many or the class of an expanded clone; other rows omit it.

cdr3_aa	v_call	j_call	clone_size
AWSSTGGNQPQH	TRBV30	TRBJ1-5	-
ASSQGLAGNTIY	TRBV19	TRBJ1-3	-
ASSHPGGSGNTIY	TRBV11-2	TRBJ1-3	-
ASSYSGATVGYGYT	TRBV6-5	TRBJ1-2	once
ASSIHLYPPDRYSNQPQH	TRBV19	TRBJ1-5	-
ASSFRDSNQPQH	TRBV18	TRBJ1-5	-
ASSRSPGQGETQY	TRBV7-6	TRBJ2-5	-
ASSQARTEKLF	TRBV7-6	TRBJ1-4	-
ATRQGVVKNIQY	TRBV15	TRBJ2-4	-
ASSLFGTGGLRGYT	TRBV5-4	TRBJ1-2	-
ASSLGGSVNYGYT	TRBV3-1/TRBV3-2	TRBJ1-2	-
ASSPRTSGSRNEQF	TRBV19	TRBJ2-1	-
ASKLLTSGTGELF	TRBV6-5	TRBJ2-2	-
ASSLVGLAGGRLPQVTNNEQF	TRBV5-1	TRBJ2-1	-
ASSITPLAGELF	TRBV19	TRBJ2-2	-
ASSLNGVYEQY	TRBV5-6	TRBJ2-7	-
ASSYLSKVAGELF	TRBV10-2	TRBJ2-2	-
ASSSPLHEQY	TRBV12-3/TRBV12-4	TRBJ2-7	-
ASRDSNQPQH	TRBV2	TRBJ1-5	-
ASSSAWGGWLDNEQF	TRBV28	TRBJ2-1	-
ASSQDPGTGTQY	TRBV4-1	TRBJ2-7	-
ASSQADLLAGGYEQY	TRBV4-1	TRBJ2-7	few